This TCR beta chain came from a study of a mutant IDH1 vaccine in newly diagnosed glioma. Looking at the study overall: Most had both radiotherapy and temozolomide beforehand; others had only one.

Time point noted: week 11, during vaccination. It was 300 ug of mutant IDH1 20-mer peptide that made up each vaccine dose, given with topical imiquimod. Libraries were prepared by immunoSEQ multiplex PCR; TCRdb keeps only in-frame clonotypes and omits some of them. Among about 52,000 clones listed, 91% were seen once. Comment on this clone: What it recognizes is unknown.

The CDR3 sequence is 15 residues long. CDR1 MGHRA and CDR2 YSYEKL come from the germline V gene. V shed 1 base and J shed 3 bases, with 13 bases lying between them. The chain employs TRBV4-1 and TRBJ2-7; D may be TRBD2 (7 bases). The source material was PBMCs, sampled from a glioma patient whose treatment included an IDH1 peptide vaccine. The source is a man aged 50 or older with glioma. The CDR3 loop is CASSQVGGRNYEQYF. The CDR3 DNA sequence: TGCGCCAGCAGCCAAGTCGGGGGGCGCAACTACGAGCAGTACTTC.